The entry below gives a single T cell receptor beta chain sequence along with its context. Its specificity is not known. Sequencing was performed with immunoSEQ multiplex PCR; in TCRdb, only in-frame clones are kept and a portion is missing. The sample carries 90,000 to 120,000 clones, 90% recorded once. Unstimulated regulatory T cells (CD4+CD25+CD127-), CD4+CD25- non-regulatory cells, CD4 and CD8 cells were FACS-sorted from thawed PBMCs. The data originate from a study of Tregs in tolerant kidney transplant recipients. About the study: Related graft donors supplied nonmyeloablative bone marrow transplants, and mixed chimerism was transient. General study points: Tregs expanded with activated donor B cells seemed most donor-specific. Validation in larger populations is needed because few patients were studied.

Trimming shortened V by 5 bases and J by 1 base, and 11 bases separated the two germline ends. The CDR3 runs 14 residues. CDR1 is LNHDA and CDR2 is SQIVND in the germline V gene (reference sequence). The chain employs TRBV19 and TRBJ2-5, with a weak D call TRBD2 (5 bases). The sample in question was CD4+ T cells from blood, obtained before the transplant. This sequence was found in a human donor who received a combined kidney and bone marrow transplant. CDR3 DNA sequence: TGTGCCAGTAGTGTCCGTAGCGCCCAAGAGACCCAGTACTTC. Protein sequence: CASSVRSAQETQYF. Filled out from reference TRBV19 and TRBJ2-5, the complete variable domain reads DGGITQSPKYLFRKEGQNVTLSCEQNLNHDAMYWYRQDPGQGLRLIYYSQIVNDFQKGDIAEGYSVSREKKESFPLTVTSAQKNPTAFYLCASSVRSAQETQYFGPGTRLLVL.